The source of this T cell receptor (beta chain) is a study of cytomegalovirus exposure and HLA in healthy donors. Regarding the study as a whole: Among CMV-associated TCR beta chains, most appeared HLA-restricted in a later analysis.

The germline gives CDR1 MNHEY, CDR2 SVGAGI. This CDR3 is built from 15 residues. V shed 8 bases and J 1 base; nucleotides not matched to a gene: 7. Comments on this clone: Antigen: not known.

In the PCR, 60 Vbeta and 13 Jbeta primers were used. Clones were read by immunoSEQ multiplex PCR, and TCRdb kept only the in-frame ones, dropping some. Of 150,000 to 200,000 clones in the sample, 79% were seen once. This TCR came from a woman between 50 and 59 years old in good health and CMV-seronegative. The chain carries TRBV6-5 and TRBJ1-5, with 8 bases aligning to TRBD1. The specimen sequenced was PBMCs. The CDR3 DNA sequence: TGTGCCAGCGGCGAGAACAGGGGGAGCAATCAGCCCCAGCATTTT. Protein: CASGENRGSNQPQHF.